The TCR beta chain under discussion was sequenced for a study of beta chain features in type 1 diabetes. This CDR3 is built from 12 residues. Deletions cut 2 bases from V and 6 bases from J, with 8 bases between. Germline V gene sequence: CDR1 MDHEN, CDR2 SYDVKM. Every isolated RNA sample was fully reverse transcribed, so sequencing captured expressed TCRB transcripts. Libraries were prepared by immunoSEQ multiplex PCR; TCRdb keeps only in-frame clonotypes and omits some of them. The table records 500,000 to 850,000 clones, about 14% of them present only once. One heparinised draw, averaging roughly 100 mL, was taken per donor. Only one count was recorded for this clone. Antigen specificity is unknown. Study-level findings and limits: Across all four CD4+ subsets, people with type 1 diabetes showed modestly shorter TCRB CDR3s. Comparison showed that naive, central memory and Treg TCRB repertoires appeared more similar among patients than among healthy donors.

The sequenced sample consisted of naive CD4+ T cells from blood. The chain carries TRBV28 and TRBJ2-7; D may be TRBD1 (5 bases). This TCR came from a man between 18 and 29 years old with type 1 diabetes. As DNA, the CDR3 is TGTGCCAGCAGTTTACGACAGCCCGAGCAGTACTTC. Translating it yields CASSLRQPEQYF.